This note documents a single T cell receptor beta chain sequence. No antigen is known for it. No base quality information exists; no much larger clone differs at one position. TCRbeta CDR3 regions were amplified from genomic DNA using the immunoSEQ Assay, a bias-controlled multiplex PCR. Concerning the study's data processing: The number of nucleated cells in each sample was estimated by amplification of reference gene primers within the assay. To quantify the absolute abundance of each unique TCRbeta CDR3 rearrangement, sequence reads were collapsed and filtered. For each sample, productive Simpson clonality was calculated as the square root of Simpson's diversity index across productive rearrangements. TCRdb took this table from immuneACCESS and kept in-frame rearrangements with V and J called. Such tables lack part of the clones; where checked against another copy, unresolved V genes explain under half of the gap, and the rest is unexplained. From that table come the V and J calls and clone size; the DNA was used to work out D and trimming. Within this sample are hundreds of thousands of clones, with roughly 90% of them counted one time only. The ten largest make up about an eighth of the sample.

One collaborating source in Seattle enrolled patients while the patients were actively infected and followed the patients over time throughout the course of disease. The collaborating institutions used their own protocols to collect whole blood in K2EDTA tubes. Collaborator samples were shipped for TCRbeta analysis as frozen whole blood, isolated PBMCs, or DNA extracted from either sample type. This entry comes from a study of blood T cell repertoires in COVID-19 (dated by TCRdb to the early 2020s). For the study in its entirety: Samples from collaborators originated in the United States, Italy and Spain and spanned both the acute and convalescent phases of COVID-19. The samples were drawn from the first 160 participants of the ongoing ImmuneRACE study and from 950 to 1,500 subjects provided by 6 global collaborators. Nearly every sample came with metadata listing a de-identified subject ID, COVID-19 status, age in years and sex. The material from the prospective study consisted of cDNA or gDNA derived from T cells, B-cell-depleted T cells, or PBMCs. The repertoires were released in a freely available public database meant as a resource for research on the immune response to SARS-CoV-2. HLA class I and class II types, where available, came from metadata supplied by the sample provider rather than from assay-based typing. Deeply sampled blood TCRbeta repertoires from subjects exposed to, actively infected with, or recovered from COVID-19 were included in the dataset. Broader findings and caveats from the paper: How much clinical and demographic metadata was included differed by source and by participant, and the metadata was provided uncurated.

CDR1 KGHSH and CDR2 LQKENI were looked up in the germline V gene. The CDR3 measures 17 amino acids from cysteine to phenylalanine. The retained sequence is limited to the CDR3, 51 bases, with the frame set at the first base. V is cut back by 0 bases and J by 7 bases, with 6 bases in the junction unmatched. This receptor was obtained from a woman in her 70s with COVID-19, enrolled during active disease. The rearrangement joined TRBV18 to TRBJ2-2; 12 central bases correspond to TRBD1. What was sequenced was peripheral blood. The DNA is as follows: TGTGCCAGCTCACCACCGAAAGGGACAGGGGGCATCGGGGAGCTGTTTTTT. It specifies CASSPPKGTGGIGELFF.